These 18 T cell receptor beta chains share one sample of origin, sequenced in a study of T-cell reconstitution after alpha-beta-depleted transplantation in children. During its preparation, the TCRbeta library received unique molecular identifiers. One entry per CDR3 protein results from TCRdb running MiXCR on the PCR reads. This sample has roughly 500,000 distinct CDR3 sequences; around 12% occur once, and the top ten carry roughly 5.4%. Sequenced here: PBMCs from the stem cell graft donor, sampled from the stem cell graft. These receptors all come from a human donor who donated a stem cell graft to a child with combined immunodeficiency.

This chain uses TRBV9 with TRBJ2-2; 11 nucleotides agree with TRBD2. Trimming removed 0 bases from V and 3 bases from J; junction bases left unmatched: 19. The CDR3 has 22 residues. CDR1 is SGDLS and CDR2 is YYNGEE in the germline V gene. In DNA, the CDR3 is TGTGCCAGCAGCGTAGTCCCCAGGGAGCCTATAGCGGGGGGGCCTCACACCGGGGAGCTGTTTTTT. Its translation: CASSVVPREPIAGGPHTGELFF.

The gene calls are TRBV5-1 and TRBJ2-4, with D perhaps matching TRBD1 (6 bases). With 4 bases removed from V and 13 bases from J, the gap between germline ends came to 18 bases. The CDR3 has 13 amino acids. CDR1 SGHRS and CDR2 YFSETQ come from the germline V gene. The CDR3 loop is CASSAKQGAEQYF. The CDR3 nucleotides read TGCGCCAGCAGCGCCAAACAGGGTGCGGAACAGTACTTC.

The V call is TRBV2, the J call TRBJ2-7; D is possibly TRBD2 (5 bases). V was cut by 8 bases and J by 6 bases, with 20 bases left in between. CDR3 length: 14 amino acids. Looked up from germline, CDR1 is SNHLY and CDR2 is FYNNEI. Written as DNA, the CDR3 is TGTGCCAGCTACCGAACGGGATGGACCGGCGAGCAGTACTTC. Its protein is CASYRTGWTGEQYF.

J is TRBJ2-5 and V is TRBV11-3, with a tentative D call TRBD2 (5 bases). Trimming removed 0 bases from V and 2 bases from J, with 13 bases in between. The germline V gene encodes CDR1 SGHNT and CDR2 YENEEA. This CDR3 spans 16 amino acids. CDR3 coding DNA: TGTGCCAGCAGCTTAGATGAGGGCGCGAGGCAAGAGACCCAGTACTTC. Translating it yields CASSLDEGARQETQYF.

The table lists this clonotype with a few counts. V gene TRBV11-2 combines with J gene TRBJ2-3; 8 bases line up with TRBD1. CDR3 length equals 12 residues. Per the germline V gene, CDR1 is SGHAT and CDR2 is FQNNGV. V shed 5 bases, J shed 10 bases, and the junction held 5 bases outside the gene matches. The CDR3 loop is CASSTYRGAQYF. DNA of the CDR3: TGTGCCAGCAGCACCTACAGGGGGGCGCAGTATTTT.

This clonotype was counted many times. The V and J genes are TRBV6-1 and TRBJ2-5, with TRBD1 identical over 7 bases. The V gene's germline CDR1 is MNHNS and CDR2 SASEGT. The CDR3 has 15 residues. The J segment lost 5 bases and the V segment lost 5 bases, leaving 11 bases of the junction unmatched. CDR3 region: CASSPTPARGETQYF. The CDR3 region has the DNA TGTGCCAGCAGTCCCACCCCGGCCAGGGGGGAGACCCAGTACTTC.

This clonotype was found many times. The chain is built from TRBV29-1 and TRBJ2-1; D is possibly TRBD2 (5 bases). Trimming removed 0 bases at V and 0 bases at J, with 15 bases between. The CDR3 is made up of 17 amino acids. Germline CDR1 and CDR2: SQVTM and ANQGSEA. In DNA form, the CDR3 reads TGCAGCGTTGAAGAGGGTAGCGCTTTCAGCTCCTACAATGAGCAGTTCTTC. Translation gives CSVEEGSAFSSYNEQFF.

This clonotype has just a few counts. The rearrangement uses TRBV12-3 or TRBV12-4 and TRBJ1-2; D call uncertain. CDR3 length: 14 amino acids. V was trimmed by 3 bases and J by 6 bases, leaving 14 bases between them. CDR3 nucleotides: TGTGCCAGCAGTTTCCGGCCCGGAAGCCATGGCTACACCTTC. This codes for CASSFRPGSHGYTF.

This clonotype was detected many times. The rearrangement links TRBV6-5 to TRBJ1-6, with 7 bases fitting TRBD1. The length of the CDR3 is 18 residues. Trimming took 5 bases from V and 0 from J; bases not matched to a gene: 10. Germline loops: CDR1 MNHEY, CDR2 SVGAGI. Here the CDR3 DNA reads TGTGCCAGCAGTCGTCGGACAGGCTTCAGCTCCTATAATTCACCCCTCCACTTT. Encoded protein: CASSRRTGFSSYNSPLHF.

This clonotype was counted ten times or more. The chain uses TRBV24-1 and TRBJ2-5; unclear D gene. Looked up from germline, CDR1 is KGHDR and CDR2 is SFDVKD. The ends were cut back, 0 bases at V and 5 bases at J, with 12 bases in the middle. The CDR3 length is 15 residues. The chain's CDR3 is CATSDLGSSPETQYF. CDR3 DNA: TGTGCCACCAGTGATTTGGGCAGTAGTCCGGAGACCCAGTACTTC.

In this sample, this clonotype turned up many times. The rearrangement uses TRBV12-3 or TRBV12-4 and TRBJ2-1, with 9 bases identical to TRBD1. J was trimmed by 6 bases and V by 5 bases; bases with no gene match: 8. The CDR3 consists of 15 residues. CDR3 protein: CASSHDRGESNEQFF. The CDR3 DNA reads as TGTGCCAGCAGTCACGACAGGGGGGAAAGCAATGAGCAGTTCTTC.

The table lists this clonotype with a few counts. The V and J genes are TRBV12-3 or TRBV12-4 and TRBJ2-7; 7 nucleotides line up with TRBD2. Trimming cost V 3 bases and J 2 bases; bases outside gene matches: 10. The CDR3 runs 16 residues. The CDR3 region has the DNA TGTGCCAGCAGTTTGGGGGGGTGGGCAGGCCCCTACGAGCAGTACTTC. Its protein product is CASSLGGWAGPYEQYF.

The V and J genes are TRBV7-8 and TRBJ2-7, with 11 bases matching TRBD2. The V and J ends lost 4 bases and 9 bases, in that order; junction bases with no gene match: 8. This CDR3 is 14 amino acids long. Germline V CDR1 and CDR2: SGHVS, FQNEAQ. The CDR3: CASSSGLAEPTQYF. The CDR3 coding sequence is TGTGCCAGCAGCTCGGGACTAGCGGAACCAACGCAGTACTTC.

This clonotype was counted many times. This chain links TRBV12-3 or TRBV12-4 with TRBJ2-3; 10 bases are shared with TRBD1. CDR3 length equals 15 residues. J lost 4 bases, V lost 6 bases, and 7 bases had no gene match. The CDR3 DNA follows: TGTGCCAGCAGCCTTGGGACAGGGGTTTCAGATACGCAGTATTTT. It codes for CASSLGTGVSDTQYF.

V and J are TRBV12-3 or TRBV12-4 and TRBJ1-5; D gene ambiguous. CDR3 length: 12 amino acids. Trimming removed 5 bases at V and 7 bases at J, with 9 bases between. CDR3 bases: TGTGCCAGCAGTCTACAAGGGCAGCCCCAGCATTTT. This sequence encodes CASSLQGQPQHF.

The chain uses TRBV3-1 and TRBJ2-7, with D perhaps given as TRBD1 or TRBD2 (6 bases each). This CDR3 has 15 amino acids. The V end was cut by 4 bases, the J end by 1 base, with 14 bases between. Germline V gives CDR1 LGHDT, CDR2 YNNKEL (reference sequence). CDR3 coding DNA: TGTGCCAGCAGCCCAGGGGACTGGACATCCTACGAGCAGTACTTC. Translated, it gives CASSPGDWTSYEQYF.

V is TRBV5-1 and J is TRBJ1-1, with D maybe TRBD1 (6 bases). Germline assignment: CDR1 SGHRS and CDR2 YFSETQ. V lost 0 bases and J 4 bases, leaving 10 bases between the germline ends. CDR3 length: 14 amino acids. The CDR3 sequence: CASSLDLGGTEAFF. DNA for the CDR3: TGCGCCAGCAGCTTGGATCTAGGGGGCACTGAAGCTTTCTTT.

This clonotype was seen a few times. The chain links TRBV11-3 to TRBJ2-5, with D possibly TRBD2 on 6 matching bases. CDR3 length: 17 amino acids. CDR1 is SGHNT and CDR2 is YENEEA in the germline V gene. The V and J ends lost 1 base and 2 bases respectively, with 17 bases between them. The CDR3 DNA reads TGTGCCAGCAGCTTAGGACTAGTTGGGTGGGTACAAGAGACCCAGTACTTC. It codes for CASSLGLVGWVQETQYF. The variable domain in full, with the rest retrieved from reference TRBV11-3 and TRBJ2-5, is EAGVVQSPRYKIIEKKQPVAFWCNPISGHNTLYWYLQNLGQGPELLIRYENEEAVDDSQLPKDRFSAERLKGVDSTLKIQPAELGDSAVYLCASSLGLVGWVQETQYFGPGTRLLVL.